The 32 T cell receptor beta chains given below trace back to one sample, sequenced in a study of blood T cell repertoires in COVID-19. Assay: immunoSEQ multiplex PCR; the TCRdb copy retains only in-frame clones and omits some. The repertoire holds a few hundred thousand clones, with about 83% as singletons. The sample comprised peripheral blood. The receptors shown here come from a woman in her twenties or thirties with COVID-19, enrolled during active disease.

This clone was counted only a few times. The rearrangement links TRBV7-9 to TRBJ1-6; D might be TRBD1 (6 bases). V gave up 1 base and J gave up 10 bases, with 11 bases separating them. The CDR3 extends over 14 amino acids. CDR1 SEHNR and CDR2 FQNEAQ come from the germline V gene (reference sequence). The CDR3 DNA reads as TGTGCCAGCAGCTTAGGGGATGGGGGCTCACCCCTCCACTTT. This encodes CASSLGDGGSPLHF.

The rearrangement uses TRBV6-5 and TRBJ1-3; D is undetermined. The CDR3 consists of 15 residues. Germline V lookup: CDR1 MNHEY, CDR2 SVGAGI. Between the trimmed V and J ends, which lost 0 bases and 2 bases, there was a span of 8 bases. CDR3 sequence (DNA): TGTGCCAGCAGTTACTCACGGGGTACTGGAAACACCATATATTTT. The encoded protein is CASSYSRGTGNTIYF.

The V and J genes are TRBV2 and TRBJ2-3, with 7 bases that match TRBD1. The CDR3 has 14 amino acids. J was trimmed by 3 bases and V by 7 bases; bases with no gene match: 7. Germline values: CDR1 SNHLY, CDR2 FYNNEI. The CDR3 sequence: CASMEGGATDTQYF. Written as DNA, the CDR3 is TGTGCCAGCATGGAAGGGGGCGCGACAGATACGCAGTATTTT.

The chain joins TRBV30 to TRBJ1-2; D is unresolved. Per the germline V gene, CDR1 is GTSNPN and CDR2 is SVGIG (reference sequence). V was trimmed by 1 base and J by 8 bases, leaving 11 bases between them. This CDR3 contains 12 residues. The CDR3 bases are TGTGCCTGGAGTGAACTCCAGCGAGGCTACACCTTC. Translating gives CAWSELQRGYTF.

This clone has a handful of counts. This chain uses TRBV7-2 with TRBJ2-7; no clear D gene. The V gene lost 6 bases and the J gene lost 3 bases, with 9 bases spanning the gap. The CDR3 contains 12 residues. Germline CDR1 reads SGHTA; CDR2 reads FQGNSA. CDR3 in amino acids: CASSLSRYEQYF. The CDR3 DNA reads as TGTGCCAGCAGTTTGTCCCGCTACGAGCAGTACTTC. The full variable domain, its missing parts supplied by reference TRBV7-2 and TRBJ2-7, is GAGVSQSPSNKVTEKGKDVELRCDPISGHTALYWYRQSLGQGLEFLIYFQGNSAPDKSGLPSDRFSAERTGGSVSTLTIQRTQQEDSAVYLCASSLSRYEQYFGPGTRLTVT.

This chain joins TRBV12-5 and TRBJ1-5; no firm D call. This CDR3 comprises 21 residues. Trimming shortened V by 0 bases and J by 1 base, and 25 bases separated the two germline ends. The V gene's germline CDR1 is LGHNT and CDR2 FRNRAP. The CDR3 loop is CASGLVLDLDVRIVSNQPQHF. The CDR3 DNA sequence: TGTGCTAGTGGTTTGGTACTTGACTTGGATGTAAGAATTGTGAGCAATCAGCCCCAGCATTTT.

This clone was found a few times. The rearrangement links TRBV11-2 to TRBJ1-3; 7 bases map to TRBD1. V lost 5 bases and J lost 0; bases outside the gene matches: 7. The CDR3 runs 16 residues. Germline loops: CDR1 SGHAT, CDR2 FQNNGV. The CDR3 here is CASSPRQGPSGNTIYF. The CDR3 bases are TGTGCCAGCAGCCCCCGACAGGGCCCCTCTGGAAACACCATATATTTT.

The V and J genes are TRBV15 and TRBJ2-2; 7 bases agree with TRBD1. Germline V lookup: CDR1 LNHNV, CDR2 YYDKDF (reference sequence). With V trimmed by 0 bases and J by 5 bases, 3 bases remained unmatched. The CDR3 contains 15 residues. CDR3 protein: CATSRERGRTGELFF. The DNA of the CDR3 is TGTGCCACCAGCAGAGAAAGGGGGCGAACCGGGGAGCTGTTTTTT.

This clone was seen a few times. This chain uses TRBV6-2 or TRBV6-3 with TRBJ2-7; no definite D call. V shed 4 bases and J shed 4 bases, with 8 bases lying between them. This CDR3 is 12 amino acids long. From germline, CDR1 is MNHEY and CDR2 SVGEGT. CDR3 nucleotide sequence: TGTGCCAGCAGTTCCCGCGATTACGAGCAGTACTTC. Translation: CASSSRDYEQYF.

In nucleotides, the CDR3 is TGTGCCAGCAGGGGGGGGCTAGCGTTGAGCTCCTACAATGAGCAGTTCTTC. It is translated as CASRGGLALSSYNEQFF. The rearrangement links TRBV5-4 to TRBJ2-1; maybe TRBD2 (7 bases). The germline CDR1 and CDR2 sequences are SGHNT and YYREEE (reference sequence). V was pared by 5 bases and J by 0 bases, with 18 bases between. This CDR3 contains 17 residues.

The V and J genes are TRBV5-4 and TRBJ2-2, with 9 bases identical to TRBD1. The ends lost 5 bases at V and 3 bases at J; junction bases unmatched: 11. This CDR3 spans 17 amino acids. Germline-derived CDR1 and CDR2 are SGHNT and YYREEE (reference sequence). Here the CDR3 DNA reads TGTGCCAGCAGACACGTACAGGGGGCAAGGGACACCGGGGAGCTGTTTTTT. It is translated as CASRHVQGARDTGELFF. The full variable domain, rest sourced from reference TRBV5-4 and TRBJ2-2, is ETGVTQSPTHLIKTRGQQVTLRCSSQSGHNTVSWYQQALGQGPQFIFQYYREEENGRGNFPPRFSGLQFPNYSSELNVNALELDDSALYLCASRHVQGARDTGELFFGEGSRLTVL.

The V and J genes are TRBV3-1 (or the pseudogene TRBV3-2) and TRBJ1-5; 10 bases are a match to TRBD1. The CDR3 extends over 16 amino acids. Germline-derived CDR1 and CDR2 are LGHDT and YNNKEL (reference sequence). V lost 4 bases, J lost 2 bases, and 5 bases stayed unmatched. CDR3 in DNA: TGTGCCAGCAGCCTGGCCGGGACAGGGGGCAATCAGCCCCAGCATTTT. Its protein product is CASSLAGTGGNQPQHF.

This chain connects TRBV28 to TRBJ1-1; 8 bases agree with TRBD1. CDR1 MDHEN and CDR2 SYDVKM come from the germline V gene. After removal of 6 bases from V and 3 bases from J, the junction contained 9 bases not matched to a gene. This CDR3 region has 15 residues. CDR3 loop: CASSPTYRGYTEAFF. The CDR3 DNA is TGTGCCAGCAGCCCTACCTACAGGGGGTACACTGAAGCTTTCTTT.

The rearrangement links TRBV7-2 to TRBJ2-3; 16 nucleotides align to TRBD2. The CDR3 is 18 amino acids. Germline CDR1 SGHTA, CDR2 FQGNSA. J gave up 3 bases and V 5 bases, and 8 bases lay outside the gene matches. The CDR3 region is CASSLRGTSGRATDTQYF. The CDR3 coding sequence is TGTGCCAGCAGCCTTAGAGGGACTAGCGGGAGGGCGACAGATACGCAGTATTTT.

This chain uses TRBV19 with TRBJ2-3, with TRBD2 identical over 14 bases. After removal of 4 bases from V and 9 bases from J, the junction contained 6 bases not matched to a gene. Germline V gene sequence: CDR1 LNHDA, CDR2 SQIVND (reference sequence). The CDR3 is 15 residues long. The CDR3 loop is CASSTGLAGVNTQYF. The CDR3 DNA reads TGTGCCAGTAGTACGGGACTAGCGGGAGTAAACACGCAGTATTTT.

The gene calls are TRBV12-5 and TRBJ1-1; 7 positions match TRBD1. Per germline, CDR1 LGHNT and CDR2 FRNRAP. The V and J ends lost 0 bases and 0 bases, in that order; junction bases with no gene match: 7. The CDR3 extends over 17 amino acids. Written as DNA, the CDR3 is TGTGCTAGTGGTTTGGTACGGCAGGGGGGAGTGAACACTGAAGCTTTCTTT. Protein sequence: CASGLVRQGGVNTEAFF.

This chain connects TRBV15 to TRBJ1-2, with 8 bases identical to TRBD1. CDR1 is LNHNV, CDR2 YYDKDF, per germline (reference sequence). The CDR3 has 16 amino acids. V trimming: 1 base; J trimming: 6 bases; junction bases outside the gene matches: 10. The CDR3 loop is CATSRGRWTGTHGYTF. The CDR3 DNA reads TGTGCCACCAGCAGAGGGCGTTGGACAGGGACTCATGGCTACACCTTC.

V is TRBV15 and J is TRBJ1-5; 7 bases are shared with TRBD1. The J segment lost 5 bases and the V segment lost 5 bases, leaving 12 bases of the junction unmatched. The CDR3 has 16 residues. CDR1 is LNHNV, CDR2 YYDKDF, per germline (reference sequence). CDR3 loop: CATSGGTELFDQPQHF. The CDR3 DNA follows: TGTGCCACCAGCGGAGGGACAGAGTTGTTCGATCAGCCCCAGCATTTT.

A few counts support this clone. The rearrangement joins TRBV4-1 to TRBJ2-2; 7 positions agree with TRBD2. Germline V gives CDR1 MGHRA, CDR2 YSYEKL. Trimming took 0 bases from V and 0 from J; bases not matched to a gene: 4. This CDR3 spans 17 amino acids. This CDR3 reads CASSQEPLAANTGELFF. The CDR3 DNA is TGCGCCAGCAGCCAAGAACCCCTAGCGGCGAACACCGGGGAGCTGTTTTTT.

The chain employs TRBV22-1 and TRBJ2-7; the D call of TRBD2 is as the table states it, not checked on the DNA. TRBV22-1 is a known pseudogene. CDR3 length: 12 residues. DNA for the CDR3: TGTCCTGGGAGCGCACCTGAGTACGAGCAGTACTTC. Translation: CPGSAPEYEQYF.

The rearrangement uses TRBV7-9 and TRBJ1-3; 7 bases agree with TRBD1. Germline V gene lookup returns CDR1 SEHNR and CDR2 FQNEAQ (reference sequence). The V segment lost 5 bases and the J segment 5 bases; nucleotides outside the gene matches: 9. The CDR3 is 15 residues long. CDR3 loop: CASSPLQGTRNTIYF. Here the CDR3 DNA reads TGTGCCAGCAGCCCGCTACAGGGGACGAGAAACACCATATATTTT.

This clone was seen a single time. The rearrangement joins TRBV19 to TRBJ1-2; weak D call: TRBD1 (6 bases). From germline, CDR1 is LNHDA and CDR2 SQIVND (reference sequence). V lost 6 bases and J 1 base, leaving 12 bases between the germline ends. CDR3 length: 14 amino acids. CDR3 nucleotide sequence: TGTGCCAGTAGCGACACAGGGAATAACTATGGCTACACCTTC. The encoded protein is CASSDTGNNYGYTF.

The chain has TRBV3-1 (or the pseudogene TRBV3-2) and TRBJ1-1; no definite D call. Germline values: CDR1 LGHDT, CDR2 YNNKEL (reference sequence). CDR3 length: 11 amino acids. Between the trimmed V and J ends, which lost 0 bases and 9 bases, there was a span of 5 bases. CDR3 protein: CASSQDSQAFF. The CDR3 DNA is TGTGCCAGCAGCCAAGACAGTCAAGCTTTCTTT.

The gene calls are TRBV9 and TRBJ1-1; tentative D call: TRBD1 (6 bases). The CDR3 is 15 amino acids. Per germline, CDR1 SGDLS and CDR2 YYNGEE. V lost 0 bases to trimming and J lost 5 bases, with 14 bases between them. The CDR3 region has the DNA TGTGCCAGCAGCGTAGATGTAGGGGGTTTAACTGAAGCTTTCTTT. It yields the protein CASSVDVGGLTEAFF.

The chain has TRBV5-1 and TRBJ1-4; TRBD1 is a possible D gene (5 bases). The CDR3 has 14 residues. V shed 4 bases and J shed 5 bases, with 12 bases lying between them. The germline V gene has CDR1 SGHRS and CDR2 YFSETQ. CDR3 region: CASSPDGGNEKLFF. The DNA of the CDR3 is TGCGCCAGCAGCCCGGACGGGGGAAATGAAAAACTGTTTTTT.

The V call is TRBV3-1 (or the pseudogene TRBV3-2), the J call TRBJ1-1; D might be TRBD1 (5 bases). Germline V lookup: CDR1 LGHDT, CDR2 YNNKEL (reference sequence). The length of the CDR3 is 17 residues. V lost 2 bases and J 4 bases, leaving 20 bases between the germline ends. The CDR3 region is CASSQKTKGLPFTEAFF. The CDR3 DNA follows: TGTGCCAGCAGCCAAAAGACCAAGGGGCTCCCGTTCACTGAAGCTTTCTTT.

The chain uses TRBV28 and TRBJ2-2; TRBD2 might be the D (6 bases). The CDR3 totals 15 residues. Germline V gene sequence: CDR1 MDHEN, CDR2 SYDVKM. The V and J ends lost 7 bases and 6 bases respectively, with 18 bases between them. CDR3 loop: CASTRTMGGSGELFF. The CDR3 DNA sequence: TGTGCCAGCACCCGGACTATGGGTGGGTCCGGGGAGCTGTTTTTT.

The rearrangement joins TRBV3-1 (or the pseudogene TRBV3-2) to TRBJ1-2, with D hard to call. The V end lost 0 bases, the J end lost 4 bases, and 9 bases lay between the germline ends. The germline gives CDR1 LGHDT, CDR2 YNNKEL (reference sequence). This CDR3 comprises 14 residues. The CDR3 DNA reads as TGTGCCAGCAGCCAAGACGGCAGCGCCTATGGCTACACCTTC. This codes for CASSQDGSAYGYTF.

This clone showed up just a few times. J is TRBJ2-2 and V is TRBV19, with D hard to call. The CDR3 sequence is 14 residues long. The V end lost 3 bases, the J end lost 7 bases, and 12 bases lay between the germline ends. CDR1 and CDR2 from the germline V gene are LNHDA and SQIVND (reference sequence). The CDR3 bases are TGTGCCAGTAGTATTCCAGCGTACCTCGGGGAGCTGTTTTTT. Its translation: CASSIPAYLGELFF.

This clone was counted only a few times. V usage is TRBV14 and J usage is TRBJ1-2; tentative D call: TRBD1 (6 bases). Trimming removed 0 bases from V and 2 bases from J, with 10 bases in between. The CDR3 loop spans 15 amino acids. Germline V lookup: CDR1 SGHDN, CDR2 FVKESK. The DNA for the CDR3 is TGTGCCAGCAGCCAAGATAGAGACAGGAACTATGGCTACACCTTC. It translates to CASSQDRDRNYGYTF.

The chain combines TRBV4-1 with TRBJ2-7; 10 nucleotides match TRBD1. V was clipped by 1 base and J by 6 bases; unmatched bases: 3. The CDR3 sequence is 14 residues long. Germline loops: CDR1 MGHRA, CDR2 YSYEKL. CDR3 coding DNA: TGCGCCAGCAGCCAAGGCCGGGACAGGGGCGAGCAGTACTTC. This encodes CASSQGRDRGEQYF.

Concerning this clone itself: At the DNA level, this CDR3 is encoded by other sequences in the same sample as well. The chain links TRBV28 to TRBJ1-6, with 9 bases fitting TRBD1. Germline loops: CDR1 MDHEN, CDR2 SYDVKM. CDR3 size: 14 residues. With 6 bases clipped from V and 9 bases from J, the junction kept 6 bases outside the gene matches. CDR3 coding DNA: TGTGCCAGCAGCGAACAGGGGGCCGGTTCACCCCTCCACTTT. Protein: CASSEQGAGSPLHF.